The T cell receptor beta chain described here comes from a study of graft-versus-host responses after intestinal transplantation (dated by TCRdb to 2020 to 2022). The study in broad terms: The transplants that recipients received were multivisceral, liver-intestinal, or isolated intestinal. All recipients received anti-thymocyte globulin induction followed by maintenance tacrolimus and steroids for around three years. Bulk TCR-beta CDR3 sequencing was used to track graft-versus-host and host-versus-graft alloreactive T cell clones in the graft, circulation and bone marrow after intestinal transplantation. To identify alloreactive clones, pre-transplant mixed lymphocyte reaction products were sequenced and then compared with unstimulated pre-transplant donor and recipient T cells. Of the 20 to 25 intestinal transplant recipients enrolled in the cohort, one of whom was a retransplant, a few patients without pretransplant specimens were excluded. A peak of at least 4% donor T cells among recipient peripheral blood mononuclear cells was the definition used for donor T cell macrochimerism. Rather than being sequenced by the commercial service, samples from a few later patients were sequenced in-house on an Illumina MiSeq and processed with MiXCR.

On this clone: No antigen is known for it. Base qualities are not at hand, and no much larger clone is one base apart.

V was cut back by 6 bases and J by 8 bases, leaving a gap of 11 bases between them. Its CDR3 holds 12 amino acids, cysteine through phenylalanine. Only CDR3 DNA is held: 36 bases, read in frame from base 1. As encoded in the germline V gene, CDR1 is SGHAT while CDR2 is FQNNGV. Library method: the immunoSEQ multiplex PCR assay. For most patients, genomic DNA was subjected to high-throughput TCR-beta CDR3 sequencing by Adaptive Biotechnologies. The authors' pipeline ran thus. Adaptive's ImmunoSEQ software supplied the TCR sequencing data for 15 to 20 patients, while MiXCR and VDJtools were used to process a few other patients. CDR3 nucleotide sequences shared between donor and recipient were removed because the origin of such sequences could not be assigned. At least 2-fold expansion over unstimulated cells and a minimum CFSE-low frequency of 0.002% (template counts) or 0.001% (read counts) were required for clones to be classified as alloreactive. Clones were considered mappable if detected in sequenced pre-transplant spleen, lymph node, or MLR CFSE-low populations of the donor or recipient. Cumulative frequency of alloreactive clones was calculated as a percentage of all sequences weighted by copy number. As stored in TCRdb, this immuneACCESS dataset retains in-frame rearrangements with V and J assigned. A fraction of the clones does not appear; measured against another copy, unresolved V genes explain less than half of the discrepancy, and the remainder lacks a known reason. That table furnishes V, J and clone size, whereas the DNA furnished D and trimming. Present in this sample are roughly 29,000 clones, about 92% of which were seen just once. The ten largest account for less than 0.75% of the sample.

Study-wide conclusions, independent of this receptor: GvH clones turned up in recipient bone marrow, with some appearing earlier in ileal mucosa or blood, a pattern consistent with an intestinal mucosal origin. High GvH to HvG T cell clonal ratios were observed in the allografts of patients with donor T cell macrochimerism. The conclusions were limited by the relatively low number and heterogeneity of the intestinal transplant patients. Early after transplant, declines in HvG clones were associated with peak levels of circulating GvH clones.

In the first month after transplant, blood samples were collected up to 4 times, and after that at least monthly when available. The receptor's source is a human patient who received an intestinal transplant, so some T cells may come from the graft donor. The rearranged segments are TRBV11-2 and TRBJ2-1; the D gene remains uncertain. The specimen was PBMCs, collected around 63 days after intestinal transplant. CDR3 sequence: CASSKYPDEQFF. The DNA reads as follows: TGTGCCAGCAGTAAGTATCCCGATGAGCAGTTCTTC.